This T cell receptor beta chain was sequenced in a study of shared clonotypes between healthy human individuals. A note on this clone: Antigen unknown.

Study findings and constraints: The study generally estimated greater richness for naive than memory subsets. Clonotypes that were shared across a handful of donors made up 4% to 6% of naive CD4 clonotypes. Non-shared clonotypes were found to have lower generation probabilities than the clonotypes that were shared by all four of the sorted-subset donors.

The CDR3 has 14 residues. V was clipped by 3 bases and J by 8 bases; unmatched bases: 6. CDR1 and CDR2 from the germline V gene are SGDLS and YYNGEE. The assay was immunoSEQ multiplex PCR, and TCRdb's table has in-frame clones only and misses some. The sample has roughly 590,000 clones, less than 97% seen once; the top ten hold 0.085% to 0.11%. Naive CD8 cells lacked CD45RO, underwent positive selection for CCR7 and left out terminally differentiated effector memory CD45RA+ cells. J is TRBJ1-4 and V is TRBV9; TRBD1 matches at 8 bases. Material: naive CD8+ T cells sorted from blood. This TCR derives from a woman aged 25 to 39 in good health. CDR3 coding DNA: TGTGCCAGCAGCGCGGGGACAGGCTACGAAAAACTGTTTTTT. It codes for CASSAGTGYEKLFF.